This T cell receptor beta chain was captured in a study of monozygotic twins with inflammatory bowel disease. There are 14 residues in the CDR3. Per germline, CDR1 SGHDT and CDR2 YYEEEE. TCRdb re-called the 5' RACE reads and catalogs CDR3 proteins one per entry, DNA excluded. Its table records fewer than 150,000 distinct CDR3 sequences. The material sequenced was blood. V gene TRBV5-6 combines with J gene TRBJ1-1; TCRdb selects TRBD1, and the lack of DNA leaves this call unchecked. The TCR was taken from a human donor with ulcerative colitis or Crohn's disease, or a healthy co-twin of an affected twin (not recorded which). CDR3 sequence: CASSLAGAWDEAFF.